This passage covers 11 T cell receptor beta chains from one sample sequenced in a study of long-term antiretroviral therapy in people with HIV (dated by TCRdb to between 2021 and 2024). The immunoSEQ hsTCRB v3.0 assay was used at survey level resolution for TRB variable region sequencing. TCRdb took this table from immuneACCESS and kept in-frame rearrangements with V and J called. Such tables lack part of the clones; where checked against another copy, unresolved V genes explain under half of the gap, and the rest is unexplained. The table for this sample lists 30,000 to 40,000 clones; 83% of them were counted only once. The ten largest clones represent over 7% of the sample. Specimen: unsorted PBMCs, collected 0.4 years before starting antiretroviral therapy. The receptors come from a man between 18 and 35 years old with HIV.

This chain links TRBV7-8 with TRBJ2-7, with 10 bases that match TRBD1. Germline lookup yields CDR1 SGHVS and CDR2 FQNEAQ. This CDR3 is built from 15 residues. Losses at the gene ends were 6 bases for V and 7 bases for J; bases not matched to a gene: 12. This chain's CDR3 is CASRPRQGAPYEQYF. CDR3 nucleotides: TGTGCCAGCAGACCGAGACAGGGGGCGCCGTATGAGCAGTACTTC.

Only a few counts were recorded for this clone. The rearrangement uses TRBV7-2 and TRBJ2-7, with TRBD1 matching over 9 bases. CDR1 is SGHTA, CDR2 FQGNSA, per germline. The CDR3 extends over 14 amino acids. Trimming cost V 5 bases and J 4 bases; bases outside gene matches: 6. CDR3 protein: CASSVGTGLYEQYF. The CDR3 DNA reads TGTGCCAGCAGCGTCGGGACAGGGCTGTACGAGCAGTACTTC.

This rearrangement joins TRBV19 to TRBJ2-5; D is ambiguous. Germline CDR1 is LNHDA and CDR2 is SQIVND (reference sequence). The V gene lost 1 base and the J gene lost 4 bases, with 7 bases spanning the gap. The CDR3 loop spans 13 amino acids. CDR3 loop: CASSIGLVETQYF. For the CDR3, the DNA is TGTGCCAGTAGTATAGGGTTAGTAGAGACCCAGTACTTC.

The rearrangement links TRBV7-8 to TRBJ1-5; TRBD1 matches 10 bases. Trimming cost V 5 bases and J 8 bases; bases outside gene matches: 6. The CDR3 sequence is 14 residues long. Germline assignment: CDR1 SGHVS and CDR2 FQNEAQ. CDR3 amino acids: CASSLDRGLKPQHF. CDR3 in DNA: TGTGCCAGCAGCCTAGACAGGGGGCTTAAGCCCCAGCATTTT.

The genes are TRBV28 and TRBJ2-1; D tentatively reads TRBD1 or TRBD2 (5 bases each). CDR1 and CDR2 (germline): MDHEN, SYDVKM. This CDR3 region has 17 residues. Between the trimmed V and J ends, which lost 2 bases and 3 bases, there was a span of 17 bases. The CDR3 protein is CASSLLGADGLYNEQFF. The CDR3 bases are TGTGCCAGCAGTTTACTTGGGGCAGATGGACTCTACAATGAGCAGTTCTTC. Variable domain in full (rest from reference TRBV28 and TRBJ2-1): DVKVTQSSRYLVKRTGEKVFLECVQDMDHENMFWYRQDPGLGLRLIYFSYDVKMKEKGDIPEGYSVSREKKERFSLILESASTNQTSMYLCASSLLGADGLYNEQFFGPGTRLTVL.

The rearrangement joins TRBV7-9 to TRBJ1-1, with TRBD1 matching over 10 bases. The germline CDR1 and CDR2 sequences are SEHNR and FQNEAQ (reference sequence). With V trimmed by 5 bases and J by 4 bases, 4 bases remained unmatched. CDR3 size: 14 residues. The CDR3: CASSARTGGTEAFF. CDR3 in DNA: TGTGCCAGCAGCGCCCGGACAGGGGGCACTGAAGCTTTCTTT. Combining the CDR3 with reference TRBV7-9 and TRBJ1-1 gives the whole variable domain DTGVSQNPRHKITKRGQNVTFRCDPISEHNRLYWYRQTLGQGPEFLTYFQNEAQLEKSRLLSDRFSAERPKGSFSTLEIQRTEQGDSAMYLCASSARTGGTEAFFGQGTRLTVV.

A few counts support this clone. This chain links TRBV5-4 with TRBJ1-1; TRBD1 agrees at 7 bases. Trimming cost V 4 bases and J 1 base; bases outside gene matches: 4. The CDR3 is 14 amino acids. Germline V gives CDR1 SGHNT, CDR2 YYREEE (reference sequence). The CDR3 reads CASSDDRENTEAFF. In nucleotides, the CDR3 is TGTGCCAGCAGCGACGACAGGGAGAACACTGAAGCTTTCTTT.

The chain carries TRBV7-2 and TRBJ2-7; TRBD1 matches 7 bases. Germline CDR1 and CDR2: SGHTA and FQGNSA. The CDR3 is 15 amino acids. V shed 4 bases, J shed 0 bases, and the junction held 6 bases outside the gene matches. As DNA, the CDR3 is TGTGCCAGCAGCTACGGGACAGAGCCCTCCTACGAGCAGTACTTC. Amino acids: CASSYGTEPSYEQYF.

V gene TRBV11-2 combines with J gene TRBJ1-1; D gene unclear. Germline CDR1 reads SGHAT; CDR2 reads FQNNGV. V was trimmed by 5 bases and J by 7 bases, leaving 14 bases between them. The CDR3 totals 13 residues. The CDR3 loop is CASSPRGYGEAFF. The CDR3 region has the DNA TGTGCCAGCAGCCCTCGGGGTTATGGTGAAGCTTTCTTT.

A few counts support this clone. This chain connects TRBV6-5 to TRBJ2-7; 10 bases align to TRBD2. CDR1 and CDR2 from the germline V gene are MNHEY and SVGAGI. The trim removed 4 bases at V and 7 bases at J, leaving 13 bases unmatched. The CDR3 is made up of 16 amino acids. CDR3 coding DNA: TGTGCCAGCAGTTTCTCGGTAGCGGGGGGCGTTGGGGAGCAGTACTTC. It specifies CASSFSVAGGVGEQYF.

In its sample, this clone was seen a few times. V and J are TRBV5-1 and TRBJ2-4; 10 bases agree with TRBD1. The CDR3 extends over 15 amino acids. V gave up 6 bases and J gave up 8 bases; unmatched junction bases: 11. Germline assignment: CDR1 SGHRS and CDR2 YFSETQ. CDR3 in DNA: TGCGCCAGCAACCGAGCCGGACAGGGGGGCGACATTCAGTACTTC. The encoded protein is CASNRAGQGGDIQYF.